The 7 T cell receptor beta chains below were found in one sample sequenced in a study of blood T cell repertoires in COVID-19. TCRdb keeps only in-frame clones here, not all; method: immunoSEQ multiplex PCR. The repertoire holds 150,000 or so clones, with approximately 80% as singletons. The source material was peripheral blood. The source of these receptors is a woman over 75 with active or convalescent COVID-19.

The CDR3 region has the DNA TGTGCCACCAGCAGGGAACAGGTTGATGAAAAACTGTTTTTT. Residues: CATSREQVDEKLFF. The rearrangement joins TRBV15 to TRBJ1-4; D is perhaps TRBD1 (5 bases). Looked up from germline, CDR1 is LNHNV and CDR2 is YYDKDF (reference sequence). The V end was cut by 3 bases, the J end by 6 bases, with 11 bases between. The CDR3 loop spans 14 amino acids.

This clone was counted a few times. The chain combines TRBV2 with TRBJ1-1, with 12 bases that match TRBD1. The CDR3 loop spans 13 amino acids. V shed 10 bases, J shed 10 bases, and the junction held 10 bases outside the gene matches. Per the germline V gene, CDR1 is SNHLY and CDR2 is FYNNEI. CDR3 residues: CATRGQGADGAFF. In nucleotides, the CDR3 is TGTGCCACCCGGGGACAGGGGGCTGATGGAGCTTTCTTT.

This rearrangement joins TRBV5-6 to TRBJ1-5; the D gene is possibly TRBD1 (5 bases). Trimming pared 2 bases from V and 4 bases from J, leaving 16 bases between. CDR1 is SGHDT, CDR2 YYEEEE, per germline. This CDR3 is built from 16 residues. CDR3 loop: CASSFSGSGGNQPQHF. As DNA, the CDR3 is TGTGCCAGCAGCTTCTCAGGGTCTGGTGGTAATCAGCCCCAGCATTTT. The full variable domain, in which reference TRBV5-6 and TRBJ1-5 provide the parts outside the CDR3, is DAGVTQSPTHLIKTRGQQVTLRCSPKSGHDTVSWYQQALGQGPQFIFQYYEEEERQRGNFPDRFSGHQFPNYSSELNVNALLLGDSALYLCASSFSGSGGNQPQHFGDGTRLSIL.

This chain links TRBV4-2 with TRBJ1-5; D gene ambiguous. Trimming shortened V by 0 bases and J by 11 bases, and 11 bases separated the two germline ends. The CDR3 totals 13 residues. Germline loops: CDR1 LGHNA, CDR2 YNFKEQ. Here the CDR3 reads CASSQDLTETQHF. CDR3 sequence (DNA): TGTGCCAGCAGCCAAGATCTGACTGAGACCCAGCATTTT.

The chain couples TRBV7-2 to TRBJ2-5; TRBD2 aligns across 7 bases. The CDR3 has 16 residues. V shed 1 base, J shed 1 base, and the junction held 6 bases outside the gene matches. Germline V gene sequence: CDR1 SGHTA, CDR2 FQGNSA. The CDR3: CASSLVGAGFQETQYF. The CDR3, as DNA: TGTGCCAGCAGCTTAGTGGGAGCGGGGTTCCAAGAGACCCAGTACTTC.

This clone was found a few times. The rearrangement links TRBV7-9 to TRBJ2-1; D is possibly TRBD1 (5 bases). This CDR3 contains 13 residues. Germline V lookup: CDR1 SEHNR, CDR2 FQNEAQ (reference sequence). Trimming pared 5 bases from V and 5 bases from J, leaving 10 bases between. In nucleotides, the CDR3 is TGTGCCAGCAGCCGAGACAGTAACAATGAGCAGTTCTTC. Translating gives CASSRDSNNEQFF.

The V call is TRBV7-2, the J call TRBJ1-5, with 7 bases matching TRBD1. CDR3 length equals 16 residues. Trimming took 5 bases from V and 1 from J; bases not matched to a gene: 8. From germline, CDR1 is SGHTA and CDR2 FQGNSA. CDR3 residues: CASSPPGTASNQPQHF. Here the CDR3 DNA reads TGTGCCAGCAGCCCCCCGGGGACAGCCAGCAATCAGCCCCAGCATTTT.